This T cell receptor (beta chain) was documented in a study of CD8+ T cells in alopecia areata. Whole-study findings and limits: Scalp lesions, especially in alopecia totalis/universalis, had higher clonality than normal scalp.

RNA, once extracted, was reverse transcribed into cDNA for use as the sequencing template. The assay was immunoSEQ multiplex PCR, and TCRdb's table has in-frame clones only and misses some. The sample has about 210,000 clones; around three fifths are singletons. Treatment: oral pan-JAK inhibitor, 5-10 mg twice daily. This clone showed up just a few times. Antigen unknown. The ends lost 5 bases at V and 1 base at J; junction bases unmatched: 6. The length of the CDR3 is 16 residues. The germline CDR1 and CDR2 sequences are SEHNR and FQNEAQ (reference sequence). This specimen consisted of CD4+ T cells sorted from blood, obtained at week 4, from a patient treated with tofacitinib. The chain recombines TRBV7-9 with TRBJ1-1, with 11 bases identical to TRBD1. The receptor was isolated from a human donor with alopecia areata. This CDR3 is CASSPGTGGGNTEAFF. The CDR3, as DNA: TGTGCCAGCAGCCCTGGGACAGGGGGAGGGAACACTGAAGCTTTCTTT.